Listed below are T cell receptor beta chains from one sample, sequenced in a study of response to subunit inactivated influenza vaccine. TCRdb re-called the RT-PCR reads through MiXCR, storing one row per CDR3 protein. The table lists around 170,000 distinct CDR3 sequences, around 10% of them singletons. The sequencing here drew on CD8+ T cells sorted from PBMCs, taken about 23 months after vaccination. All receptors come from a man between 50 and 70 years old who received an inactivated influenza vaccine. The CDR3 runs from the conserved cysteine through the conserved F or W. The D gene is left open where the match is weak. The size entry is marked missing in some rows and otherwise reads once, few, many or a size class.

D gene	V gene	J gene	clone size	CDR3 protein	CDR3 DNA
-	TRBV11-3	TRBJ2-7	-	CASRSGFAQKDPYDQYF	TGTGCCAGCAGGTCCGGCTTTGCACAGAAAGATCCCTACGATCAGTACTTC
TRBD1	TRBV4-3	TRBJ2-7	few	CASSHRTGPNEQYF	TGCGCCAGCAGCCACAGGACAGGGCCAAACGAGCAGTACTTC
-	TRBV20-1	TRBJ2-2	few	CSARDWDGLTGELFF	TGCAGTGCTAGAGATTGGGACGGTCTCACCGGGGAGCTGTTTTTT
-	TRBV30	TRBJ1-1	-	CAWRRLTEAFF	TGTGCCTGGAGGAGGCTCACTGAAGCTTTCTTT
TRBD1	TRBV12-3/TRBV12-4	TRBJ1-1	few	CASRSDRAPEAFF	TGTGCCAGCAGATCGGACAGGGCGCCTGAAGCTTTCTTT
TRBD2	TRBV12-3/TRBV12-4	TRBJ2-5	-	CASSREREQETQYF	TGTGCCAGCAGTCGAGAGCGGGAGCAGGAGACCCAGTACTTC
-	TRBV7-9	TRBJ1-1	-	CASSFLSDEAFF	TGTGCCAGCAGCTTTCTGTCGGATGAAGCTTTCTTT
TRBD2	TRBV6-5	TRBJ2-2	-	CASSYLTSGAGELFF	TGTGCCAGCAGTTACTTGACTAGCGGGGCCGGGGAGCTGTTTTTT
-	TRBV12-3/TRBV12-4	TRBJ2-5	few	CASSRAPGEETQYF	TGTGCCAGCAGTAGGGCCCCGGGGGAAGAGACCCAGTACTTC
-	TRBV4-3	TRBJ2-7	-	CASSQEPQAVGYEQYF	TGCGCCAGCAGCCAAGAGCCACAGGCAGTAGGGTACGAGCAGTACTTC
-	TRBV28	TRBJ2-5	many	CASSFYIQETQYF	TGTGCCAGCAGTTTTTATATACAAGAGACCCAGTACTTC
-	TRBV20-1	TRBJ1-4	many	CSADTGLNEKLFF	TGCAGTGCTGACACCGGTTTAAATGAAAAACTGTTTTTT
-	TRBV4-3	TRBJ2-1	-	CASSQDRGWSDEQFF	TGCGCCAGCAGCCAAGATCGAGGATGGTCCGATGAGCAGTTCTTC
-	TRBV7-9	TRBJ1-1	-	CASSLAANTQAFF	TGTGCCAGCAGCTTAGCCGCGAACACTCAAGCTTTCTTT